These 6 T cell receptor beta chains originate from one sample sequenced in a study of T cell changes during pregnancy in multiple sclerosis. Profiled with immunoSEQ multiplex PCR; TCRdb holds only in-frame clones, not every one. Here the sample spans around 88,000 clones, just over 90% being singletons. The specimen comprised peripheral blood, sampled in the first trimester of pregnancy. The source is a female donor with multiple sclerosis, enrolled in a pregnancy study.

The rearrangement joins TRBV18 to TRBJ1-2; D may be TRBD1 (5 bases). The CDR3 is 14 amino acids. Trimming shortened V by 2 bases and J by 8 bases, and 15 bases separated the two germline ends. In germline, CDR1 is KGHSH, CDR2 LQKENI. The DNA for the CDR3 is TGTGCCAGCTCACCAGGGGCACAGCGGGTAGGCTACACCTTC. This gives the protein CASSPGAQRVGYTF. Using reference TRBV18 and TRBJ1-2 for the parts outside the CDR3, the full variable domain is NAGVMQNPRHLVRRRGQEARLRCSPMKGHSHVYWYRQLPEEGLKFMVYLQKENIIDESGMPKERFSAEFPKEGPSILRIQQVVRGDSAAYFCASSPGAQRVGYTFGSGTRLTVV.

The chain employs TRBV11-3 and TRBJ2-7; TRBD1 might be the D (6 bases). CDR3 size: 14 residues. The germline V gene has CDR1 SGHNT and CDR2 YENEEA. With 5 bases removed from V and 5 bases from J, the gap between germline ends came to 16 bases. CDR3 amino acids: CASSNLGQFHEQYF. CDR3 coding DNA: TGTGCCAGCAGCAACCTCGGACAGTTCCACGAGCAGTACTTC. Drawing the rest from reference TRBV11-3 and TRBJ2-7, the complete variable domain is EAGVVQSPRYKIIEKKQPVAFWCNPISGHNTLYWYLQNLGQGPELLIRYENEEAVDDSQLPKDRFSAERLKGVDSTLKIQPAELGDSAVYLCASSNLGQFHEQYFGPGTRLTVT.

J is TRBJ1-2 and V is TRBV6-1, with 9 nucleotides matching TRBD1. Germline loops: CDR1 MNHNS, CDR2 SASEGT. The CDR3 has 13 residues. J gave up 8 bases and V 3 bases, and 4 bases lay outside the gene matches. The DNA for the CDR3 is TGTGCCAGCAGTGACCGGGACAGGGAAGGCTACACCTTC. This codes for CASSDRDREGYTF.

This clone turned up a few times. This chain links TRBV7-3 with TRBJ2-2; no clear D gene. Germline CDR1 and CDR2: SGHTA and FQGTGA. The CDR3 length is 12 residues. Trimming shortened V by 5 bases and J by 5 bases, and 6 bases separated the two germline ends. The CDR3 here is CASSGLTGELFF. In DNA form, the CDR3 reads TGTGCCAGCAGCGGGCTAACCGGGGAGCTGTTTTTT.

V and J are TRBV5-1 and TRBJ2-7, with 7 bases fitting TRBD2. CDR3 length: 16 residues. Germline CDR1 is SGHRS and CDR2 is YFSETQ. Losses at the gene ends were 4 bases for V and 2 bases for J; bases not matched to a gene: 12. The CDR3 spells CASSIRSGKSPYEQYF. The CDR3 DNA reads TGCGCCAGCAGCATTAGGAGCGGGAAAAGCCCCTACGAGCAGTACTTC.

The genes are TRBV11-3 and TRBJ2-1; 8 nucleotides line up with TRBD1. This CDR3 has 15 amino acids. V was pared by 3 bases and J by 3 bases, with 4 bases of the junction left unmatched. Germline V gene lookup returns CDR1 SGHNT and CDR2 YENEEA. CDR3 in amino acids: CASSFRTGSYNEQFF. CDR3 DNA sequence: TGTGCCAGCAGCTTCAGGACAGGGAGCTACAATGAGCAGTTCTTC. Supplemented by reference TRBV11-3 and TRBJ2-1, the full variable domain reads EAGVVQSPRYKIIEKKQPVAFWCNPISGHNTLYWYLQNLGQGPELLIRYENEEAVDDSQLPKDRFSAERLKGVDSTLKIQPAELGDSAVYLCASSFRTGSYNEQFFGPGTRLTVL.